The entry that follows covers one T cell receptor beta chain sequence. The repertoire was sequenced with immunoSEQ multiplex PCR; TCRdb's copy has only in-frame clones and lacks some. This sample has roughly 2 million clones; roughly 94% occur once, and the top ten carry more than 0.1%. The sample comes from a study of shared clonotypes between healthy human individuals. Trimming took off 6 bases at V and 5 bases at J, with 7 bases between the two ends. The germline V gene encodes CDR1 LNHNV and CDR2 YYDKDF (reference sequence). The length of the CDR3 is 12 residues. It was into CD45RA+ naive and CD45RA-negative memory subsets that the CD4+ cells were split.

This rearrangement joins TRBV15 to TRBJ1-4; D gene uncertain. This TCR came from a man aged 18-30 years in good health. Sequencing was performed on naive CD4+ T cells sorted from blood. Subset denoted: CD45RA+ positively selected. CDR3 loop: CATSGWNEKLFF. CDR3 nucleotide sequence: TGTGCCACCAGTGGTTGGAATGAAAAACTGTTTTTT.